Listed below are T cell receptor beta chains from one sample, sequenced in a study of early T cells in non-severe SARS-CoV-2 infection. Using its own MiXCR run on the 5' RACE reads, TCRdb lists one record per CDR3 protein. The sample contains about 76,000 distinct CDR3 sequences, roughly 15% of which appear only once. The material sequenced was whole blood. The receptor set was obtained from an adult who was a healthcare worker with PCR-confirmed SARS-CoV-2 infection or an uninfected control (not recorded which). CDR3s include the opening cysteine and the closing phenylalanine or tryptophan. The order of the fields is clone size, D gene, V gene, J gene, CDR3 DNA, CDR3 protein. The D gene is left open where the match is weak. Some rows mark clone size as missing; the rest say once, few, many or name a class of expanded clone.

size: many
D: -
V: TRBV6-1
J: TRBJ1-1
DNA: TGTGCCAGCAGTGAACACAGCTCGAACACTGAAGCTTTCTTT
CDR3: CASSEHSSNTEAFF

size: once
D: -
V: TRBV9
J: TRBJ2-2
DNA: TGTGCCAGCAGCGACGAGAACCGGGAGCTGTTTTTT
CDR3: CASSDENRELFF

size: few
D: -
V: TRBV7-6
J: TRBJ2-3
DNA: TGTGCCAGCAGCAGCAGCAGGGGGGGTCCCACAGATACGCAGTATTTT
CDR3: CASSSSRGGPTDTQYF

size: -
D: -
V: TRBV7-2
J: TRBJ1-1
DNA: TGTGCCAGCGGGGCTCACACTGAAGCTTTCTTT
CDR3: CASGAHTEAFF

size: -
D: -
V: TRBV7-2
J: TRBJ2-1
DNA: TGTGCCAGCATCCAAAGGGCGGGGTCATACAATGAGCAGTTCTTC
CDR3: CASIQRAGSYNEQFF

size: few
D: -
V: TRBV30
J: TRBJ1-5
DNA: TGTGCCTGGAGTGTACTAGCGGGGGCGGATCAGCCCCAGCATTTT
CDR3: CAWSVLAGADQPQHF

size: medium-sized
D: TRBD2
V: TRBV19
J: TRBJ2-2
DNA: TGTGCCAGTAGTATCCTGCCGGCGGGAGTGAGCACCGGGGAGCTGTTTTTT
CDR3: CASSILPAGVSTGELFF

size: -
D: -
V: TRBV6-2/TRBV6-3
J: TRBJ2-7
DNA: TGTGCCAGCAGTTCCGTCGCGGGCCAACTCTACGAGCAGTACTTC
CDR3: CASSSVAGQLYEQYF

size: few
D: -
V: TRBV6-5
J: TRBJ1-1
DNA: TGTGCCAGCAGTTACGTGGAGGGAACTGAAGCTTTCTTT
CDR3: CASSYVEGTEAFF

size: few
D: TRBD1
V: TRBV6-5
J: TRBJ2-7
DNA: TGTGCCAGCAGTTACGCACAGGGGCTGTCCTACGAGCAGTACTTC
CDR3: CASSYAQGLSYEQYF

size: few
D: TRBD2
V: TRBV11-1
J: TRBJ2-5
DNA: TGTGCCAGCAGCTTAGCGCTCAGCGGGAAGGGAACCCAGTACTTC
CDR3: CASSLALSGKGTQYF

size: -
D: -
V: TRBV25-1
J: TRBJ2-7
DNA: TGTGCCAGCAGTGATGCGGAGAGCTCCTACGAGCAGTACTTC
CDR3: CASSDAESSYEQYF

size: many
D: -
V: TRBV7-2
J: TRBJ2-5
DNA: TGTGCCAGCAGCTTAATGCAGGGGTCAGAGACCCAGTACTTC
CDR3: CASSLMQGSETQYF

size: -
D: -
V: TRBV30
J: TRBJ1-5
DNA: TGTGCCTGGAGTTCGGGTATCGATCAGCCCCAGCATTTT
CDR3: CAWSSGIDQPQHF

size: few
D: -
V: TRBV29-1
J: TRBJ1-4
DNA: TGCAGCGTTCAGGGAGCTGCTGAAAAACTGTTTTTT
CDR3: CSVQGAAEKLFF

size: -
D: TRBD2
V: TRBV7-2
J: TRBJ2-5
DNA: TGTGCCAGCAGCCTTGACGGGGGGGAGACCCAGTACTTC
CDR3: CASSLDGGETQYF

size: -
D: -
V: TRBV6-7
J: TRBJ1-1
DNA: TGTGCCAGCAGTTACTCTAGGTGGTTGATCGTCAACCCGAACACTGAAGCTTTCTTT
CDR3: CASSYSRWLIVNPNTEAFF

size: -
D: -
V: TRBV29-1
J: TRBJ1-1
DNA: TGCAGCGGGGTATTACAGGGTGGGACTGAAGCTTTCTTT
CDR3: CSGVLQGGTEAFF

size: few
D: -
V: TRBV7-9
J: TRBJ2-7
DNA: TGTGCCAGCAGCTTTGGAGGGCGATACGAGCAGTACTTC
CDR3: CASSFGGRYEQYF

size: many
D: TRBD2
V: TRBV12-3/TRBV12-4
J: TRBJ2-1
DNA: TGTGCCAGCAGCATCCAGCGGGGGCCCTACAATGAGCAGTTCTTC
CDR3: CASSIQRGPYNEQFF

size: once
D: TRBD2
V: TRBV29-1
J: TRBJ2-7
DNA: TGCAGCGTTGCCCGGAGCGGGAACTCCTACGAGCAGTACTTC
CDR3: CSVARSGNSYEQYF

size: -
D: -
V: TRBV6-5
J: TRBJ1-2
DNA: TGTGCCAGCAGTCCACAGGGAGGCGCTAACTATGGCTACACCTTC
CDR3: CASSPQGGANYGYTF